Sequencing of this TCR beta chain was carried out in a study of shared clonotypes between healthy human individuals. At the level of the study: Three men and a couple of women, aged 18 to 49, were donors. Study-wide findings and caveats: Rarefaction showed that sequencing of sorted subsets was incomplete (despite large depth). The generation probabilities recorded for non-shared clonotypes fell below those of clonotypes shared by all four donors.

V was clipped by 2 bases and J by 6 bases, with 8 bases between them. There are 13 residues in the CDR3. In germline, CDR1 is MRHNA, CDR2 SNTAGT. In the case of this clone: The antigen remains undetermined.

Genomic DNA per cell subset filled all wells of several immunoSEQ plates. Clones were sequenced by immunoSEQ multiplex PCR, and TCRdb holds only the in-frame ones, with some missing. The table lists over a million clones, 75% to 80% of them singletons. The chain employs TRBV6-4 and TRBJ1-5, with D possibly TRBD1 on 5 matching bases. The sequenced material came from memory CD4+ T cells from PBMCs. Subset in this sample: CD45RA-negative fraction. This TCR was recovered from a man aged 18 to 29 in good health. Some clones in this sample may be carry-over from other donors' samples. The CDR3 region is CASSDQRGQPQHF. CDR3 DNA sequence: TGTGCCAGCAGTGACCAGAGGGGTCAGCCCCAGCATTTT.